Below are 8 T cell receptor beta chains sequenced from a single sample in a study of blood T cells in healthy people across ages. Then a second PCR, running roughly 7 to 11 cycles, was carried out with a sample-barcoded 5' primer and a J-beta primer mix. TCRdb re-called the 5' RACE reads through MiXCR, storing one row per CDR3 protein. The sample lists fewer than 700,000 distinct CDR3 sequences; roughly 48% were seen once. Source material: blood. Receptor source: a man at least 80 years old in good health.

This clonotype has just a few counts. J is TRBJ2-1 and V is TRBV7-2; D tentatively fits TRBD1 or TRBD2 (5 bases each). The V gene lost 1 base and the J gene lost 8 bases, with 12 bases spanning the gap. Germline V gene lookup returns CDR1 SGHTA and CDR2 FQGNSA. The CDR3 contains 14 residues. The CDR3 spells CASSLVGEGYEQFF. CDR3 DNA: TGTGCCAGCAGCTTAGTCGGTGAGGGGTATGAGCAGTTCTTC.

The chain recombines TRBV6-1 with TRBJ2-3; TRBD2 matches 8 bases. The CDR3 has 12 amino acids. Germline lookup yields CDR1 MNHNS and CDR2 SASEGT. Unmatched junction bases numbered 9, after V lost 11 bases and J lost 8 bases. DNA of the CDR3: TGTGCCCATAGCGGGGCCCAGCTTACGCAGTATTTT. It specifies CAHSGAQLTQYF.

Ten or more counts support this clonotype. This chain links TRBV6-5 with TRBJ2-3; 10 positions match TRBD1. Germline V gene data show CDR1 as MNHEY and CDR2 as SVGAGI. The CDR3 is 14 residues long. V lost 4 bases and J lost 5; bases outside the gene matches: 3. Here the CDR3 reads CASSLGTGVDTQYF. CDR3 nucleotides: TGTGCCAGCAGTTTGGGGACAGGGGTAGATACGCAGTATTTT.

This chain links TRBV4-3 with TRBJ2-1; D is ambiguous. This CDR3 region has 17 residues. In germline, CDR1 is LGHNA, CDR2 YSLEER. V lost 0 bases and J lost 0, with 12 bases in between. DNA of the CDR3: TGCGCCAGCAGCCAAGATTTGGCGCCCGGCTCCTACAATGAGCAGTTCTTC. Encoded protein: CASSQDLAPGSYNEQFF.

This chain links TRBV29-1 with TRBJ1-1; D gene ambiguous. CDR3 length equals 10 residues. Per the germline V gene, CDR1 is SQVTM and CDR2 is ANQGSEA. The germline V and J ends were trimmed by 6 bases and 3 bases, with 5 bases remaining between them. As DNA, the CDR3 is TGCAGCGTGTGGGACACTGAAGCTTTCTTT. Translated, it gives CSVWDTEAFF. Together with reference TRBV29-1 and TRBJ1-1, the CDR3 gives the full variable domain: SAVISQKPSRDICQRGTSLTIQCQVDSQVTMMFWYRQQPGQSLTLIATANQGSEATYESGFVIDKFPISRPNLTFSTLTVSNMSPEDSSIYLCSVWDTEAFFGQGTRLTVV.

The genes are TRBV5-6 and TRBJ1-1; 9 positions agree with TRBD1. CDR3 length equals 14 residues. Germline V gene data show CDR1 as SGHDT and CDR2 as YYEEEE. V lost 4 bases to trimming and J lost 3 bases; unmatched junction nucleotides: 4. The CDR3 sequence: CASSRTGADTEAFF. In DNA, the CDR3 is TGTGCCAGCAGCCGGACAGGGGCCGACACTGAAGCTTTCTTT.

This clonotype came up a few times. This may arise from a read error, as a much more abundant clone is one base away. This chain connects TRBV6-6 to TRBJ1-2, with D unclear. Looked up from germline, CDR1 is MNHNY and CDR2 is SVGAGI (reference sequence). The CDR3 is made up of 14 amino acids. CDR3 sequence reads: CVSSYGQIPSGYTF. The CDR3 nucleotides read TGTGTCAGCAGTTACGGGCAGATCCCTTCTGGCTACACCTTC.

This clonotype was counted a few times. The chain combines TRBV29-1 with TRBJ2-7; 9 nucleotides agree with TRBD2. The CDR3 has 14 residues. CDR1 SQVTM and CDR2 ANQGSEA come from the germline V gene. J gave up 4 bases and V 3 bases, and 7 bases lay outside the gene matches. CDR3 bases: TGCAGCGTTGATGGGGCGAGCGGGGGGTACGAGCAGTACTTC. This encodes CSVDGASGGYEQYF.